Listed here are 8 T cell receptor beta chains from one sample, sequenced in a study of control samples from healthy donors and cancer patients. Some clones are missing from TCRdb's copy, which holds only in-frame ones; the method was immunoSEQ multiplex PCR. Of about 140,000 clones in the sample, 70% to 90% are singletons; the top ten hold over 1.5%. Sequenced material: blood. Receptors were obtained from a man younger than 35 in good health.

The chain links TRBV6-5 to TRBJ1-2; D is unclear. CDR1 and CDR2 (germline): MNHEY, SVGAGI. Trimming cost V 2 bases and J 4 bases, with 11 bases left between them. The CDR3 consists of 14 residues. The CDR3 sequence: CASSYRPGSYGYTF. The CDR3 DNA follows: TGTGCCAGCAGTTACCGCCCCGGGAGCTATGGCTACACCTTC.

A single count supports this clone. The CDR3 DNA is TGTGCCAGCAGCTTATTCGGCGTGAACACCGGGGAGCTGTTTTTT. Translated: CASSLFGVNTGELFF. This rearrangement joins TRBV7-2 to TRBJ2-2, with D unresolved. The germline CDR1 and CDR2 sequences are SGHTA and FQGNSA. Trimming pared 2 bases from V and 1 base from J, leaving 8 bases between. This CDR3 region has 15 residues.

The chain joins TRBV7-9 to TRBJ1-2; perhaps TRBD1 as D (5 bases). The V gene lost 4 bases and the J gene lost 8 bases, with 14 bases spanning the gap. This CDR3 region has 13 residues. Germline values: CDR1 SEHNR, CDR2 FQNEAQ (reference sequence). CDR3 sequence (DNA): TGTGCCAGCAGCTCTAGGGGAGAGGAGGGCTACACCTTC. This codes for CASSSRGEEGYTF. Full variable domain (rest looked up from reference TRBV7-9 and TRBJ1-2): DTGVSQNPRHKITKRGQNVTFRCDPISEHNRLYWYRQTLGQGPEFLTYFQNEAQLEKSRLLSDRFSAERPKGSFSTLEIQRTEQGDSAMYLCASSSRGEEGYTFGSGTRLTVV.

The chain links TRBV18 to TRBJ2-7; 8 bases are a match to TRBD1. The CDR3 runs 13 residues. Per germline, CDR1 KGHSH and CDR2 LQKENI. The ends lost 4 bases at V and 5 bases at J; junction bases unmatched: 4. The chain's CDR3 is CASSRQGADEQYF. Written as DNA, the CDR3 is TGTGCCAGCTCACGTCAGGGGGCGGACGAGCAGTACTTC.

CDR3 amino acids: CASSQDGVGASNQPQHF. In DNA form, the CDR3 reads TGTGCCAGCAGCCAAGATGGGGTTGGGGCTAGCAATCAGCCCCAGCATTTT. The genes are TRBV3-1 (or the pseudogene TRBV3-2) and TRBJ1-5; a possible D gene is TRBD1 (5 bases). CDR1 is LGHDT and CDR2 is YNNKEL in the germline V gene (reference sequence). The CDR3 covers 17 residues. The V end lost 0 bases, the J end lost 0 bases, and 12 bases lay between the germline ends.

J is TRBJ1-2 and V is TRBV12-3 or TRBV12-4; no clear D gene. Trimming shortened V by 1 base and J by 5 bases, and 5 bases separated the two germline ends. This CDR3 has 12 residues. CDR3 region: CASSLDAYGYTF. CDR3 bases: TGTGCCAGCAGTTTAGATGCTTATGGCTACACCTTC.

This chain connects TRBV28 to TRBJ1-4; 8 bases agree with TRBD1. The V and J ends lost 4 bases and 0 bases, in that order; junction bases with no gene match: 1. The V gene's germline CDR1 is MDHEN and CDR2 SYDVKM. The CDR3 runs 15 residues. In nucleotides, the CDR3 is TGTGCCAGCAGTTCGACAGGGGCAACTAATGAAAAACTGTTTTTT. Protein product: CASSSTGATNEKLFF. Together with reference TRBV28 and TRBJ1-4, the CDR3 gives the full variable domain: DVKVTQSSRYLVKRTGEKVFLECVQDMDHENMFWYRQDPGLGLRLIYFSYDVKMKEKGDIPEGYSVSREKKERFSLILESASTNQTSMYLCASSSTGATNEKLFFGSGTQLSVL.

This chain joins TRBV28 and TRBJ1-5; D is uncertain. The CDR3 spans 18 residues. The germline CDR1 and CDR2 sequences are MDHEN and SYDVKM. V was trimmed by 2 bases and J by 6 bases, leaving 23 bases between them. CDR3 nucleotides: TGTGCCAGCAGTTTAGAAGCGATTACCCCAATGACGGCTCAGCCCCAGCATTTT. It yields the protein CASSLEAITPMTAQPQHF.